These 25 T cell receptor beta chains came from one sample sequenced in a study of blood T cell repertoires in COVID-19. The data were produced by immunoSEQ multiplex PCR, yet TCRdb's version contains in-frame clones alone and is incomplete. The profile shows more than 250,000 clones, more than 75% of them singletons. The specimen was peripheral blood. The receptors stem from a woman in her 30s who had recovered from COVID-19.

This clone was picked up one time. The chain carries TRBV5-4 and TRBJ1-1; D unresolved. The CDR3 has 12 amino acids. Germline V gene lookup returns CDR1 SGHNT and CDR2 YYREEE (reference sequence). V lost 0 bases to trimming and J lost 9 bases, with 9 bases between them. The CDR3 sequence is CASSLDGTKAFF. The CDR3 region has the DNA TGTGCCAGCAGCTTGGACGGAACTAAAGCTTTCTTT.

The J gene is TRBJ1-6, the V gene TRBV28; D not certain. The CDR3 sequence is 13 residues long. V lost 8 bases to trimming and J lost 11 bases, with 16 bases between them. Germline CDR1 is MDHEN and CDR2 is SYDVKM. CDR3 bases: TGTGCCAGCTTGAAGCCTACAGAAACACCCCTCCACTTT. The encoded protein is CASLKPTETPLHF.

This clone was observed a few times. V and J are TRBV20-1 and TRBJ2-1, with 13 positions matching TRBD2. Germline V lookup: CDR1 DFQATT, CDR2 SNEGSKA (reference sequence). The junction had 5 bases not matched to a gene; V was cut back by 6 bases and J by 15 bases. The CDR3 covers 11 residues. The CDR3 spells CSAGLAGVLFF. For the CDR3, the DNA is TGCAGTGCCGGACTAGCGGGAGTTCTGTTCTTC.

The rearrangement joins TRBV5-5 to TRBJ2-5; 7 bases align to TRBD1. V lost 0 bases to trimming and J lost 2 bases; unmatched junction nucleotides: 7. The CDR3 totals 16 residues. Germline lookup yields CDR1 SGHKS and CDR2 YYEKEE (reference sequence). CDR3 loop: CASSLGGTEVQETQYF. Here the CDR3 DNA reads TGTGCCAGCAGCTTGGGTGGGACAGAAGTACAAGAGACCCAGTACTTC.

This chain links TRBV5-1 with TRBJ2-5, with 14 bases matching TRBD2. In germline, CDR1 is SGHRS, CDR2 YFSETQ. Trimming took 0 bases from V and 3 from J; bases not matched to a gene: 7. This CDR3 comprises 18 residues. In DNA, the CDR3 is TGCGCCAGCAGCTTGGGCGGGACTAGCGGGAGCGGGGAAGAGACCCAGTACTTC. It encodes CASSLGGTSGSGEETQYF.

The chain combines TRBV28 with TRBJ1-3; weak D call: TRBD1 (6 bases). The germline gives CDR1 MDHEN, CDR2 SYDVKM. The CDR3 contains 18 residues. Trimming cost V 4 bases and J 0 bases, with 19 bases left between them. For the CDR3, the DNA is TGTGCCAGCAGTTGGATTTCGACAGGACAATACTCTGGAAACACCATATATTTT. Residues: CASSWISTGQYSGNTIYF.

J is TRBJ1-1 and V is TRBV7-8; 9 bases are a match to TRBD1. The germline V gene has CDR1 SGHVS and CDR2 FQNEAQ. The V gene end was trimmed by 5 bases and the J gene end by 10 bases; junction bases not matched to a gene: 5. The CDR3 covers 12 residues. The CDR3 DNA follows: TGTGCCAGCAGCCCTGGGACAGGGTTAGCTTTCTTT. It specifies CASSPGTGLAFF.

CDR3 DNA: TGTGCCAGCAGCGTAAACGGACAGGGGGGCTACGAGCAGTACTTC. Amino acid sequence: CASSVNGQGGYEQYF. The chain links TRBV9 to TRBJ2-7; 10 nucleotides line up with TRBD1. The V and J ends lost 1 base and 3 bases, in that order; junction bases with no gene match: 4. The CDR3 consists of 15 residues. The germline V gene has CDR1 SGDLS and CDR2 YYNGEE. Full variable domain (missing parts from reference TRBV9 and TRBJ2-7): DSGVTQTPKHLITATGQRVTLRCSPRSGDLSVYWYQQSLDQGLQFLIQYYNGEERAKGNILERFSAQQFPDLHSELNLSSLELGDSALYFCASSVNGQGGYEQYFGPGTRLTVT.

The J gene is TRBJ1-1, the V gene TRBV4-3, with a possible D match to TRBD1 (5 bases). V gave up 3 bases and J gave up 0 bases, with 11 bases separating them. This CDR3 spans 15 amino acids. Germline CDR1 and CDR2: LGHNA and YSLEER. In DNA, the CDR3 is TGCGCCAGCAGCCAGGACACGTCAATGAACACTGAAGCTTTCTTT. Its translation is CASSQDTSMNTEAFF.

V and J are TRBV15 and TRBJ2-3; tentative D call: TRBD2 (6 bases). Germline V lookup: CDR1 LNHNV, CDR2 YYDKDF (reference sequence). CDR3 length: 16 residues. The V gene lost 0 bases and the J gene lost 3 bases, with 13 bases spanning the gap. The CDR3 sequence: CATSRDPGGITDTQYF. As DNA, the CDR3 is TGTGCCACCAGCAGAGATCCTGGGGGGATAACAGATACGCAGTATTTT.

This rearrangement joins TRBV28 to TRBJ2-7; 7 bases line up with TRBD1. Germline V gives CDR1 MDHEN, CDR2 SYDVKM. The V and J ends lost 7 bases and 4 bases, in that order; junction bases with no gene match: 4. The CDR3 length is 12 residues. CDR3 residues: CASKGQLYEQYF. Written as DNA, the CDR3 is TGTGCCAGCAAGGGACAGCTTTACGAGCAGTACTTC. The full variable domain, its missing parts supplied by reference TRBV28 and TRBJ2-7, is DVKVTQSSRYLVKRTGEKVFLECVQDMDHENMFWYRQDPGLGLRLIYFSYDVKMKEKGDIPEGYSVSREKKERFSLILESASTNQTSMYLCASKGQLYEQYFGPGTRLTVT.

Here the CDR3 reads CASSPLPAEAFF. CDR3 bases: TGTGCCAGCTCACCTCTCCCAGCTGAAGCTTTCTTT. V and J are TRBV18 and TRBJ1-1; D remains ambiguous. Germline values: CDR1 KGHSH, CDR2 LQKENI. The CDR3 runs to 12 residues. V lost 3 bases, J lost 6 bases, and 8 bases lay in between. Based on the CDR3 plus reference TRBV18 and TRBJ1-1, the full variable domain is NAGVMQNPRHLVRRRGQEARLRCSPMKGHSHVYWYRQLPEEGLKFMVYLQKENIIDESGMPKERFSAEFPKEGPSILRIQQVVRGDSAAYFCASSPLPAEAFFGQGTRLTVV.

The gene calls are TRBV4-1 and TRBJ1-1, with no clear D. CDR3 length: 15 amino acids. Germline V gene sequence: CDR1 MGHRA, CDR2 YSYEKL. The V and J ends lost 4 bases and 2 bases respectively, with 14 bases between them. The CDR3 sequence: CASSPHEGTNTEAFF. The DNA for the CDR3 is TGCGCCAGCAGCCCCCACGAGGGCACCAACACTGAAGCTTTCTTT.

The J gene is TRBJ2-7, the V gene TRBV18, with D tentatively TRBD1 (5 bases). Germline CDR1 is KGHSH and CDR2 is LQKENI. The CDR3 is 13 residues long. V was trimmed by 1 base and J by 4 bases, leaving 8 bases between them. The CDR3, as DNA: TGTGCCAGCTCACCACGACAGACTTACGAGCAGTACTTC. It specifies CASSPRQTYEQYF.

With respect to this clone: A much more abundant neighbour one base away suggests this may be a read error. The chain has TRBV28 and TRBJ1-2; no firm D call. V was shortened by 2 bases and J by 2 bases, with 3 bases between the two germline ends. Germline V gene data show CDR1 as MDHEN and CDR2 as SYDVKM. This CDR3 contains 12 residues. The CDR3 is CASSLQNYGYTF. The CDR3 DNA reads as TGTGCCAGCAGTTTACAGAACTATGGCTACACCTTC.

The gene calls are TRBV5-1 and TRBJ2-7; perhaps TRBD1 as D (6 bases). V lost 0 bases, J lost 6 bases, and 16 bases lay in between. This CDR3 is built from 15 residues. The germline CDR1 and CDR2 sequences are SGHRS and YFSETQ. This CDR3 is CASSLGGPGPSEQYF. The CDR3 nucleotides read TGCGCCAGCAGCTTGGGGGGGCCTGGCCCCTCCGAGCAGTACTTC.

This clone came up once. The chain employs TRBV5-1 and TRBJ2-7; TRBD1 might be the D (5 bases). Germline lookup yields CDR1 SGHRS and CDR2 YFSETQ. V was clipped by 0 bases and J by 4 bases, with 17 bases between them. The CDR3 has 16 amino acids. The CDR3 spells CASSLAGRPPGYEQYF. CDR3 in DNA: TGCGCCAGCAGCTTGGCCGGCAGGCCACCAGGGTACGAGCAGTACTTC. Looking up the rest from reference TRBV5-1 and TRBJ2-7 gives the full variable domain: KAGVTQTPRYLIKTRGQQVTLSCSPISGHRSVSWYQQTPGQGLQFLFEYFSETQRNKGNFPGRFSGRQFSNSRSEMNVSTLELGDSALYLCASSLAGRPPGYEQYFGPGTRLTVT.

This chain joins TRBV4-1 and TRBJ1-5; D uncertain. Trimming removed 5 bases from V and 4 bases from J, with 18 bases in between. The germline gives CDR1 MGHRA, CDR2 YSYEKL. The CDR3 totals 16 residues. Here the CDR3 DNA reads TGCGCCAGCAGCTCAAGATACCCGGGAGGGAATCAGCCCCAGCATTTT. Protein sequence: CASSSRYPGGNQPQHF.

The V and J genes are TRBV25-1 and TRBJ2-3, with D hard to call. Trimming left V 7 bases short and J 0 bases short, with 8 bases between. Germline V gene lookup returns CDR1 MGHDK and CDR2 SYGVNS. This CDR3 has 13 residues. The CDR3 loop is CASNGPSTDTQYF. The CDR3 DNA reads TGTGCCAGCAATGGCCCGAGCACAGATACGCAGTATTTT.

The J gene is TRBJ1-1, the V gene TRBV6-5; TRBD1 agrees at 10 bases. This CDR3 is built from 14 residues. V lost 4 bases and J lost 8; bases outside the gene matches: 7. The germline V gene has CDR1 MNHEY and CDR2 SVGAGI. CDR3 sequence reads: CASSSDRGGTEAFF. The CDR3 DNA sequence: TGTGCCAGCAGTTCGGACAGGGGGGGGACAGAAGCTTTCTTT.

This CDR3 is CSASGLAGQETQYF. DNA of the CDR3: TGCAGTGCTAGTGGGCTAGCGGGGCAAGAGACCCAGTACTTC. The V call is TRBV20-1, the J call TRBJ2-5, with 9 bases aligning to TRBD2. The V segment lost 3 bases and the J segment 2 bases; nucleotides outside the gene matches: 4. The CDR3 totals 14 residues. Germline-derived CDR1 and CDR2 are DFQATT and SNEGSKA (reference sequence).

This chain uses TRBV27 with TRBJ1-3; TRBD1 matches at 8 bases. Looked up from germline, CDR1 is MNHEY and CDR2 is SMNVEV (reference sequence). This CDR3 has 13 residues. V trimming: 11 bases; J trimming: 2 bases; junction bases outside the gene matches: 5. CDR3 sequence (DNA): TGTGCCGGCAAACAGGGGGCTGGAAACACCATATATTTT. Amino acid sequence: CAGKQGAGNTIYF.

DNA of the CDR3: TGTGCCAGCAGTCAGCGGGGCCCATACTACAATGAGCAGTTCTTC. Translated, it gives CASSQRGPYYNEQFF. The chain employs TRBV2 and TRBJ2-1; the match to TRBD2 covers 7 bases. The germline V gene has CDR1 SNHLY and CDR2 FYNNEI. The CDR3 runs 15 residues. J was trimmed by 3 bases and V by 5 bases; bases with no gene match: 7.

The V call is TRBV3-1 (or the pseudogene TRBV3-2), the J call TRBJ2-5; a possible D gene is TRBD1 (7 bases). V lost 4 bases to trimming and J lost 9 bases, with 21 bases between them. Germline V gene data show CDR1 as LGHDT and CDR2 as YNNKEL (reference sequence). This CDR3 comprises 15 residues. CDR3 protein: CASSLGTVEGCAQYF. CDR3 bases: TGTGCCAGCAGCCTGGGGACAGTGGAGGGGTGTGCCCAGTACTTC.

CDR3 amino acids: CASKETAYSNQPQHF. As DNA, the CDR3 is TGTGCCAGCAAAGAGACAGCATATAGCAATCAGCCCCAGCATTTT. This sequence joins TRBV7-2 and TRBJ1-5, with a possible D match to TRBD1 (5 bases). The CDR3 runs 15 residues. V was shortened by 7 bases and J by 0 bases, with 13 bases between the two germline ends. In germline, CDR1 is SGHTA, CDR2 FQGNSA.